A single T cell receptor (beta chain) is shown here with its context. Antigen: not known. This sample is drawn from a study of post-analysis software for immune sequencing data. The CDR3 length is 15 residues. J gave up 6 bases and V 5 bases, and 4 bases lay outside the gene matches. Built from TCR beta cDNA, the libraries had unique molecular identifiers in them. MiXCR, run by TCRdb on the PCR reads, gives a single entry per CDR3 protein. The table includes roughly 600,000 distinct CDR3 sequences, around 47% detected once. Study outcomes and limitations: In multiple sclerosis, normalized Chao1 diversity was significantly below that of controls. The study found TRBV5-6, TRBV5-1 and TRBV20-1 among five TRBV segments more frequent in patients than controls.

The receptor's source is a girl between 5 and 17 years old with multiple sclerosis. The sample was blood. The chain is built from TRBV12-3 or TRBV12-4 and TRBJ2-1, with 13 bases aligning to TRBD2. CDR3 DNA: TGTGCCAGCAGTACTAGCGGGAGGGCCCGCAATGAGCAGTTCTTC. The encoded protein is CASSTSGRARNEQFF.